One and the same sample provided the 29 T cell receptor beta chains below, sequenced in a study of shared clonotypes between healthy human individuals. The repertoire was sequenced with immunoSEQ multiplex PCR; TCRdb's copy has only in-frame clones and lacks some. The table has 2 million to 2.5 million clones, 90% to 95% seen once. Naive CD8 cells lacked CD45RO and underwent positive selection for CCR7, leaving out terminally differentiated effector memory CD45RA+ cells. Sequenced sample: naive CD8+ T cells from PBMCs. All receptors come from a man between 18 and 29 years old in good health. Some clones in this sample may be carry-over from other donors' samples.

V is TRBV9 and J is TRBJ2-7, with 10 positions matching TRBD2. The CDR3 length is 13 residues. V was pared by 5 bases and J by 6 bases, with 5 bases of the junction left unmatched. The germline CDR1 and CDR2 sequences are SGDLS and YYNGEE. The CDR3 loop reads CASSPSGRLEQYF. In DNA, the CDR3 is TGTGCCAGCAGTCCTAGCGGGAGACTCGAGCAGTACTTC.

CDR3 region: CASIPLQGSSTEAFF. As DNA, the CDR3 is TGTGCCAGTATCCCACTCCAGGGGAGCAGCACTGAAGCTTTCTTT. The chain links TRBV19 to TRBJ1-1; possibly TRBD1 for D (6 bases). This CDR3 is built from 15 residues. Trimming pared 7 bases from V and 4 bases from J, leaving 19 bases between. Germline values: CDR1 LNHDA, CDR2 SQIVND (reference sequence).

V is TRBV27 and J is TRBJ2-6, with D perhaps TRBD1 (5 bases). Germline values: CDR1 MNHEY, CDR2 SMNVEV (reference sequence). V lost 3 bases to trimming and J lost 4 bases, with 10 bases between them. CDR3 length: 15 amino acids. In nucleotides, the CDR3 is TGTGCCAGCAGTTTTGGGGCGCACGGGGCCAACGTCCTGACTTTC. Encoded protein: CASSFGAHGANVLTF.

This clone was recorded only once. The chain recombines TRBV29-1 with TRBJ2-5, with 8 bases identical to TRBD1. The CDR3 contains 15 residues. V dropped 4 bases and J dropped 4; count of bases not matched to a gene: 11. CDR1 is SQVTM, CDR2 ANQGSEA, per germline. CDR3 DNA sequence: TGCAGCGTTGCGGAGACAGGGGCCTTGGGAGAGACCCAGTACTTC. Translating gives CSVAETGALGETQYF.

CDR3 coding DNA: TGTGCCAGCAGCGGGGGCGGGTTTGGGGACGAGCAGTACTTC. Amino acid sequence: CASSGGGFGDEQYF. The chain carries TRBV9 and TRBJ2-7; D is tentatively TRBD1 or TRBD2 (5 bases each). CDR1 SGDLS and CDR2 YYNGEE come from the germline V gene. V lost 3 bases, J lost 5 bases, and 15 bases lay in between. The CDR3 is made up of 14 amino acids.

This chain joins TRBV29-1 and TRBJ2-2; 10 bases match TRBD1. CDR1 and CDR2 from the germline V gene are SQVTM and ANQGSEA. J lost 6 bases, V lost 4 bases, and 5 bases had no gene match. The CDR3 extends over 14 amino acids. The CDR3: CSVAGTGAAGELFF. CDR3 DNA: TGCAGCGTTGCCGGGACAGGGGCAGCCGGGGAGCTGTTTTTT.

V usage is TRBV27 and J usage is TRBJ1-1, with D tentatively TRBD1 (6 bases). V lost 7 bases, J lost 5 bases, and 17 bases lay in between. The length of the CDR3 is 14 residues. The germline V gene encodes CDR1 MNHEY and CDR2 SMNVEV (reference sequence). The CDR3 sequence is CASTPVGGGTEAFF. The CDR3 DNA sequence: TGTGCCAGCACCCCCGTCGGGGGCGGGACTGAAGCTTTCTTT.

A word on this clone: The same CDR3 is also encoded by other DNA sequences in this sample. The chain combines TRBV14 with TRBJ2-3; D not resolved. The length of the CDR3 is 13 residues. Deletions cut 0 bases from V and 6 bases from J, with 7 bases between. Germline CDR1 and CDR2: SGHDN and FVKESK. The CDR3 region is CASSQDRADTQYF. The DNA of the CDR3 is TGTGCCAGCAGCCAAGATCGGGCGGATACGCAGTATTTT.

This clone is a singleton in its sample. The V and J genes are TRBV18 and TRBJ2-3, with TRBD2 as a possible D gene (6 bases). This CDR3 spans 15 amino acids. Germline-derived CDR1 and CDR2 are KGHSH and LQKENI. V gave up 3 bases and J gave up 0 bases, with 10 bases separating them. CDR3 nucleotide sequence: TGTGCCAGCTCACCGGGCGGGACTAGCACAGATACGCAGTATTTT. This translates into CASSPGGTSTDTQYF.

This clone was seen a handful of times. This sequence joins TRBV29-1 and TRBJ1-1; D remains unclear. This CDR3 spans 11 amino acids. The V gene's germline CDR1 is SQVTM and CDR2 ANQGSEA. Between the trimmed V and J ends, which lost 7 bases and 1 base, there was a span of 7 bases. This CDR3 is CSGTENTEAFF. The CDR3 coding sequence is TGCAGCGGAACCGAGAACACTGAAGCTTTCTTT.

This rearrangement joins TRBV5-6 to TRBJ1-1; the D gene is possibly TRBD1 (5 bases). The CDR3 length is 15 residues. Trimming pared 1 base from V and 0 bases from J, leaving 10 bases between. CDR1 and CDR2 from the germline V gene are SGHDT and YYEEEE. The CDR3, as DNA: TGTGCCAGCAGCTTGATACAGGCCATGAACACTGAAGCTTTCTTT. Translation gives CASSLIQAMNTEAFF.

The chain employs TRBV28 and TRBJ2-7; 7 bases fit TRBD1. CDR3 length equals 17 residues. Germline CDR1 and CDR2: MDHEN and SYDVKM. The J segment lost 3 bases and the V segment lost 3 bases, leaving 14 bases of the junction unmatched. The CDR3 spells CASSFRRDSFGYYEQYF. The CDR3 nucleotides read TGTGCCAGCAGTTTCCGCAGGGACAGCTTTGGGTACTACGAGCAGTACTTC.

This clone occurred once. The V and J genes are TRBV28 and TRBJ1-1; 10 bases align to TRBD1. The CDR3 spans 18 residues. CDR1 is MDHEN, CDR2 SYDVKM, per germline. The V segment lost 6 bases and the J segment 2 bases; nucleotides outside the gene matches: 15. The CDR3 sequence: CASRPGQGLTTPNTEAFF. In nucleotides, the CDR3 is TGTGCCAGCAGACCGGGACAGGGGTTGACAACGCCAAACACTGAAGCTTTCTTT.

Points on this clone: One end of the junction fails to match germline, which may point to a read error. The J gene is TRBJ2-5, the V gene TRBV5-8; 7 bases line up with TRBD2. This CDR3 contains 15 residues. Germline CDR1 reads SGHTS; CDR2 reads YDEGEE. CDR3 amino acids: CASSHARTSRETQYF. Here the CDR3 DNA reads TGTGCCAGCAGCCACGCCAGGACTAGTAGGGAGACTCAGTACTTC.

This chain joins TRBV28 and TRBJ2-1, with TRBD2 matching over 12 bases. Germline CDR1 MDHEN, CDR2 SYDVKM. V lost 7 bases and J lost 8; bases outside the gene matches: 9. This CDR3 comprises 15 residues. This chain's CDR3 is CASTIGLAGRHEQFF. The CDR3 DNA is TGTGCCAGCACCATAGGACTAGCGGGACGGCATGAGCAGTTCTTC.

The CDR3 DNA reads TGCAGCGTTCGAACAGGGGGCGATGAAAAACTGTTTTTT. This sequence encodes CSVRTGGDEKLFF. This rearrangement joins TRBV29-1 to TRBJ1-4, with 9 bases aligning to TRBD1. Unmatched junction bases numbered 4, after V lost 5 bases and J lost 6 bases. Germline values: CDR1 SQVTM, CDR2 ANQGSEA. The CDR3 contains 13 residues.

V gene TRBV30 combines with J gene TRBJ1-6; no clear D gene. The CDR3 loop spans 14 amino acids. Germline V gene sequence: CDR1 GTSNPN, CDR2 SVGIG (reference sequence). The V gene lost 4 bases and the J gene lost 7 bases, with 14 bases spanning the gap. Here the CDR3 DNA reads TGTGCCTGGACAGTGGGTCTCCCCAATTCACCCCTCCACTTT. This translates into CAWTVGLPNSPLHF.

The rearrangement uses TRBV11-2 and TRBJ2-5, with 7 bases lining up with TRBD1. The CDR3 extends over 17 amino acids. Germline loops: CDR1 SGHAT, CDR2 FQNNGV. The junction had 15 bases not matched to a gene; V was cut back by 4 bases and J by 4 bases. The CDR3 loop is CASSSIPPGQLRETQYF. For the CDR3, the DNA is TGTGCCAGCAGCTCTATCCCTCCGGGACAGCTTAGAGAGACCCAGTACTTC.

For the CDR3, the DNA is TGTGCCAGCAGTTTATGGACAGGACTATACGAGCAGTACTTC. Residues: CASSLWTGLYEQYF. The J gene is TRBJ2-7, the V gene TRBV28; D may correspond to TRBD1 or TRBD2 (6 bases each). The CDR3 consists of 14 residues. The germline CDR1 and CDR2 sequences are MDHEN and SYDVKM. Trimming shortened V by 0 bases and J by 4 bases, and 10 bases separated the two germline ends.

The rearrangement joins TRBV6-5 to TRBJ2-3, with 7 nucleotides matching TRBD2. The junction had 6 bases not matched to a gene; V was cut back by 6 bases and J by 0 bases. This CDR3 is 15 amino acids long. Per the germline V gene, CDR1 is MNHEY and CDR2 is SVGAGI. The CDR3 DNA reads as TGTGCCAGCAGCAAAACTAGCGATAGCACAGATACGCAGTATTTT. Residues: CASSKTSDSTDTQYF.

This sequence joins TRBV29-1 and TRBJ2-7; D is undetermined. V was shortened by 2 bases and J by 2 bases, with 13 bases between the two germline ends. The CDR3 is 14 residues long. CDR1 and CDR2 from the germline V gene are SQVTM and ANQGSEA. CDR3 nucleotide sequence: TGCAGCGTTGAAAGCGACGATACCCCCTACGAGCAGTACTTC. The encoded protein is CSVESDDTPYEQYF.

The chain links TRBV20-1 to TRBJ1-2, with D unclear. CDR1 and CDR2 from the germline V gene are DFQATT and SNEGSKA (reference sequence). V was clipped by 5 bases and J by 10 bases, with 8 bases between them. The CDR3 is 9 amino acids. For the CDR3, the DNA is TGCAGTGCTCCATCGATCTACACCTTC. This gives the protein CSAPSIYTF.

The chain combines TRBV4-1 with TRBJ1-2, with D possibly being TRBD1 (6 bases). Germline V gene sequence: CDR1 MGHRA, CDR2 YSYEKL. The CDR3 spans 16 residues. V was shortened by 0 bases and J by 6 bases, with 17 bases between the two germline ends. Written as DNA, the CDR3 is TGCGCCAGCAGCCAAGAAGGTTGGGACATGAATAATGGCTACACCTTC. Protein: CASSQEGWDMNNGYTF.

The V and J genes are TRBV7-6 and TRBJ2-1; no reliable D call. CDR1 is SGHVS and CDR2 is FNYEAQ in the germline V gene. Between the trimmed V and J ends, which lost 5 bases and 5 bases, there was a span of 10 bases. The CDR3 extends over 13 amino acids. The CDR3 reads CASSTAPDNEQFF. The CDR3 DNA reads as TGTGCCAGCAGCACTGCCCCTGACAATGAGCAGTTCTTC.

As concerns this clone: The same CDR3 can be traced to other DNA sequences in this sample. The V call is TRBV19, the J call TRBJ1-5, with a possible D match to TRBD1 (6 bases). V lost 3 bases, J lost 3 bases, and 9 bases lay in between. The CDR3 contains 14 residues. CDR1 and CDR2 (germline): LNHDA, SQIVND (reference sequence). The chain's CDR3 is CASSIRGSNQPQHF. The CDR3 DNA reads TGTGCCAGTAGTATCAGGGGATCCAATCAGCCCCAGCATTTT. The entire variable domain, with the rest obtained from reference TRBV19 and TRBJ1-5, is as follows: DGGITQSPKYLFRKEGQNVTLSCEQNLNHDAMYWYRQDPGQGLRLIYYSQIVNDFQKGDIAEGYSVSREKKESFPLTVTSAQKNPTAFYLCASSIRGSNQPQHFGDGTRLSIL.

The chain recombines TRBV28 with TRBJ1-3; 9 nucleotides match TRBD1. This CDR3 is 16 amino acids long. Germline lookup yields CDR1 MDHEN and CDR2 SYDVKM. V shed 2 bases, J shed 3 bases, and the junction held 5 bases outside the gene matches. The CDR3 nucleotides read TGTGCCAGCAGTTTAGTACAGGGGGCGGGTGGAAACACCATATATTTT. Encoded protein: CASSLVQGAGGNTIYF.

V is TRBV27 and J is TRBJ2-1; tentatively, D is TRBD1 or TRBD2 (5 bases each). CDR1 and CDR2 from the germline V gene are MNHEY and SMNVEV (reference sequence). V lost 2 bases and J lost 9, with 20 bases in between. The CDR3 has 16 amino acids. CDR3 residues: CASSLRLPGGPAEQFF. In DNA, the CDR3 is TGTGCCAGCAGTTTAAGGCTCCCTGGGGGACCCGCTGAGCAGTTCTTC.

The genes are TRBV7-3 and TRBJ2-1, with 9 nucleotides matching TRBD2. This CDR3 is 15 amino acids long. Germline V gives CDR1 SGHTA, CDR2 FQGTGA. V was clipped by 4 bases and J by 3 bases; unmatched bases: 4. In nucleotides, the CDR3 is TGTGCCAGCAGCTCCCGGACTAGCGTCTACAATGAGCAGTTCTTC. Its protein product is CASSSRTSVYNEQFF.

The rearrangement links TRBV7-9 to TRBJ1-5, with 8 bases that match TRBD1. Germline CDR1 and CDR2: SEHNR and FQNEAQ (reference sequence). Germline trimming cut 6 bases from V and 5 bases from J; bases unmatched to any gene: 3. The CDR3 contains 13 residues. CDR3 nucleotides: TGTGCCAGCAGTTCAGGGGGCGATCAGCCCCAGCATTTT. This translates into CASSSGGDQPQHF.